Shown below are 9 T cell receptor beta chains from a single sample sequenced in a study of cytomegalovirus exposure and HLA in healthy donors. Primers included in the PCR were 60 Vbeta and 13 Jbeta primers. The repertoire was sequenced with immunoSEQ multiplex PCR; TCRdb's copy has only in-frame clones and lacks some. The data hold about 89,000 clones, with about 80% observed a single time. The sequenced material came from PBMCs. These receptors all stem from a male donor in good health and CMV-seronegative.

This clone was seen more than once but under ten times. The chain uses TRBV5-1 and TRBJ2-7; TRBD2 aligns across 9 bases. This CDR3 spans 14 amino acids. From germline, CDR1 is SGHRS and CDR2 YFSETQ. Unmatched junction bases numbered 7, after V lost 2 bases and J lost 7 bases. The chain's CDR3 is CASSFAGGRGEQYF. CDR3 sequence (DNA): TGCGCCAGCAGCTTCGCTGGCGGGAGGGGTGAGCAGTACTTC.

The rearrangement joins TRBV27 to TRBJ1-5; a possible D gene is TRBD1 (5 bases). The V end lost 3 bases, the J end lost 3 bases, and 12 bases lay between the germline ends. The CDR3 has 15 residues. CDR1 and CDR2 from the germline V gene are MNHEY and SMNVEV (reference sequence). CDR3 in DNA: TGTGCCAGCAGTTTTACCGGGGGGGTCAATCAGCCCCAGCATTTT. Amino acid sequence: CASSFTGGVNQPQHF.

The rearrangement links TRBV7-9 to TRBJ2-5; the D gene is possibly TRBD2 (6 bases). Per the germline V gene, CDR1 is SEHNR and CDR2 is FQNEAQ (reference sequence). The CDR3 spans 13 residues. Trimming removed 6 bases at V and 5 bases at J, with 13 bases between. DNA of the CDR3: TGTGCCAGCAGTCGCGGCGGAGGGGAGACCCAGTACTTC. It encodes CASSRGGGETQYF.

This clone was detected a few times. This chain connects TRBV18 to TRBJ1-1; D is uncertain. CDR3 length equals 16 residues. V lost 0 bases to trimming and J lost 7 bases, with 18 bases between them. CDR1 and CDR2 (germline): KGHSH, LQKENI. The CDR3: CASSPPWLPSGLEAFF. DNA of the CDR3: TGTGCCAGCTCACCACCTTGGCTTCCCTCTGGGCTTGAAGCTTTCTTT.

This sequence joins TRBV9 and TRBJ1-1; perhaps TRBD1 as D (5 bases). Germline loops: CDR1 SGDLS, CDR2 YYNGEE. V lost 3 bases and J lost 1, with 10 bases in between. CDR3 size: 14 residues. CDR3 nucleotide sequence: TGTGCCAGCAGCGGAAGGGGTGGGAACACTGAAGCTTTCTTT. This sequence encodes CASSGRGGNTEAFF.

The chain joins TRBV7-8 to TRBJ2-5; 10 bases line up with TRBD1. CDR1 and CDR2 from the germline V gene are SGHVS and FQNEAQ. Trimming took 4 bases from V and 5 from J; bases not matched to a gene: 4. The length of the CDR3 is 14 residues. The CDR3 DNA follows: TGTGCCAGCAGCTATGGGACAGGGGCGGAGACCCAGTACTTC. Encoded protein: CASSYGTGAETQYF.

This clone was seen only once. The chain carries TRBV18 and TRBJ2-1; 13 nucleotides match TRBD2. V lost 6 bases to trimming and J lost 9 bases; unmatched junction nucleotides: 17. This CDR3 comprises 18 residues. Germline V gives CDR1 KGHSH, CDR2 LQKENI. The CDR3: CASSRDQAGTSGIGEQFF. CDR3 in DNA: TGTGCCAGCTCCCGGGATCAAGCCGGGACTAGCGGGATTGGTGAGCAGTTCTTC.

The chain recombines TRBV28 with TRBJ2-5; 11 nucleotides align to TRBD2. The CDR3 runs to 17 residues. The V gene's germline CDR1 is MDHEN and CDR2 SYDVKM. The V gene end was trimmed by 5 bases and the J gene end by 1 base; junction bases not matched to a gene: 9. The DNA for the CDR3 is TGTGCCAGCAGTCCACAAACTAGCGGGAGAATCCAAGAGACCCAGTACTTC. Amino acid sequence: CASSPQTSGRIQETQYF.

V is TRBV5-8 and J is TRBJ1-5; 8 bases match TRBD1. The CDR3 covers 17 residues. The V segment lost 0 bases and the J segment 3 bases; nucleotides outside the gene matches: 8. Germline values: CDR1 SGHTS, CDR2 YDEGEE. The chain's CDR3 is CASSLEGQTGVNQPQHF. The CDR3 DNA reads TGTGCCAGCAGCTTGGAAGGGCAGACAGGGGTCAATCAGCCCCAGCATTTT.